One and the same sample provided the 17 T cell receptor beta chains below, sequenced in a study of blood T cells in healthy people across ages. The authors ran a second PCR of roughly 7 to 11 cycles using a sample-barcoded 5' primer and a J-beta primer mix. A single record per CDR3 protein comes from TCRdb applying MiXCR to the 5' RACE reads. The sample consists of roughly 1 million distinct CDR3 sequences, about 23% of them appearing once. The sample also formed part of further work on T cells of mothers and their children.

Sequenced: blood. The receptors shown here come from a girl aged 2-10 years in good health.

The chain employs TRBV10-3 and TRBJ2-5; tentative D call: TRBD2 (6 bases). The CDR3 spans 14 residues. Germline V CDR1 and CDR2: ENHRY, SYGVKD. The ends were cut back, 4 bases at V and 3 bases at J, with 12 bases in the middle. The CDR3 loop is CAISARDSKETQYF. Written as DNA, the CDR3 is TGTGCCATCAGTGCCCGGGACTCTAAAGAGACCCAGTACTTC.

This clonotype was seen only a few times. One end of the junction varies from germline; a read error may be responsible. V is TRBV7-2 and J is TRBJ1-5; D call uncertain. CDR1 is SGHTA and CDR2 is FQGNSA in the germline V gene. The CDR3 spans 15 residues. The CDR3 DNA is TGTGCCGGCAGCTTTGCCCGGACCGCCTTAGAGCCCCAGCATTTT. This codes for CAGSFARTALEPQHF.

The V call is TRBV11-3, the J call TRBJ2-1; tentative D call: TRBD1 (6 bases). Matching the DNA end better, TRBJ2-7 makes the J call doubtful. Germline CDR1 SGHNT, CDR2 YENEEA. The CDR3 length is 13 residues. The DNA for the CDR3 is TGTGCCAGCAGCTCCGGGGACAACTACGAGCAGTACTTC. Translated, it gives CASSSGDNYEQYF.

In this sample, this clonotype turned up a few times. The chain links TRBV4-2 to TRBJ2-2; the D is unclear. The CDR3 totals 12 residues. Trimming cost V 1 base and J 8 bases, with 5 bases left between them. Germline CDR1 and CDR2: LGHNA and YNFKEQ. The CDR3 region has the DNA TGTGCCAGCAGCCAAGTCCTTGGGGAGCTGTTTTTT. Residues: CASSQVLGELFF.

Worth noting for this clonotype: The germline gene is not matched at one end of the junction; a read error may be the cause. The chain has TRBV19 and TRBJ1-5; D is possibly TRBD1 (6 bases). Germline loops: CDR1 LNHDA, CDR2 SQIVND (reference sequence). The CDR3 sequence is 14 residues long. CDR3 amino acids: CVSSVQGGGQPQHF. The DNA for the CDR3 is TGTGTCAGTAGTGTCCAAGGGGGGGGCCAGCCCCAGCATTTT. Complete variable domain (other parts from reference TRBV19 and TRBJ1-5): DGGITQSPKYLFRKEGQNVTLSCEQNLNHDAMYWYRQDPGQGLRLIYYSQIVNDFQKGDIAEGYSVSREKKESFPLTVTSAQKNPTAFYLCVSSVQGGGQPQHFGDGTRLSIL.

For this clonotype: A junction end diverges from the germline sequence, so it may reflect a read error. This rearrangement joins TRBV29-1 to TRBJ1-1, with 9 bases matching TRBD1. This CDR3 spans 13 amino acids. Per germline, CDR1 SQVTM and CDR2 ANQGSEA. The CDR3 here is CSVHGTGNTEAFF. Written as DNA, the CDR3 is TGCAGCGTTCACGGGACAGGGAACACTGAGGCTTTCTTT.

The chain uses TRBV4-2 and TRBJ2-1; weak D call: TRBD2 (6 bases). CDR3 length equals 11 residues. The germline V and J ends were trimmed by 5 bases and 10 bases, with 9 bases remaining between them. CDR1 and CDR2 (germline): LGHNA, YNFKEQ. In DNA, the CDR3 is TGTGCCAGCAGCTCACTAGCCGAGCAGTTCTTC. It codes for CASSSLAEQFF.

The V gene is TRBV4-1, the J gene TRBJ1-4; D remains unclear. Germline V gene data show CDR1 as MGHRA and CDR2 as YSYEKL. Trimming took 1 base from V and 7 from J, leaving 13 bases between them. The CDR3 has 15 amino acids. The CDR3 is CASSQVESSVEKLFF. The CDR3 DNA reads TGCGCCAGCAGCCAAGTCGAGTCGAGCGTTGAAAAACTGTTTTTT.

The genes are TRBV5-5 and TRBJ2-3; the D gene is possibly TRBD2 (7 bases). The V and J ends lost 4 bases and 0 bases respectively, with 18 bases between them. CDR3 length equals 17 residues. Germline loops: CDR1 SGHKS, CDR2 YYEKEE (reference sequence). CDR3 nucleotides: TGTGCCAGCAGCCACGAGGGGGGGTACCGTAGCACAGATACGCAGTATTTT. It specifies CASSHEGGYRSTDTQYF.

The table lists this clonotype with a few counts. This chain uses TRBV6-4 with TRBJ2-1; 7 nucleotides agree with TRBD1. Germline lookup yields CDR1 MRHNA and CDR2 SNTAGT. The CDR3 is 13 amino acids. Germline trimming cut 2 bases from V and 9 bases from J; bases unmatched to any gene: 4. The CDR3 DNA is TGTGCCAGCAGTGACACAGGGGTTGGTGAGCAGTTCTTC. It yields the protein CASSDTGVGEQFF.

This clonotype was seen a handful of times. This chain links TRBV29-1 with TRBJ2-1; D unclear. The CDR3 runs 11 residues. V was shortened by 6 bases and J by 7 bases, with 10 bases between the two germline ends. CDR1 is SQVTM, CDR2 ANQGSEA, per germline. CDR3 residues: CSVLEVNEQFF. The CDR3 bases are TGCAGCGTCTTAGAGGTGAATGAGCAGTTCTTC.

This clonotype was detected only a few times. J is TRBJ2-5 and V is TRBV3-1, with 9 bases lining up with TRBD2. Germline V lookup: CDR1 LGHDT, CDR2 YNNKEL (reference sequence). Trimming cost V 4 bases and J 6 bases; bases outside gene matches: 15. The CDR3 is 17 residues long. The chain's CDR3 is CASSRAGGGGALKTQYF. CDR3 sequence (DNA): TGTGCCAGCAGCCGGGCTGGGGGCGGGGGGGCCCTAAAGACCCAGTACTTC.

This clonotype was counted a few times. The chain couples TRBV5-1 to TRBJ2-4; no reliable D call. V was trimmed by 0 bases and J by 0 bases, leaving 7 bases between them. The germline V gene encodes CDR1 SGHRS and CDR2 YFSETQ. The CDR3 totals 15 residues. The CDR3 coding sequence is TGCGCCAGCAGCTTGGCCTGGACAGCCAAAAACATTCAGTACTTC. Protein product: CASSLAWTAKNIQYF.

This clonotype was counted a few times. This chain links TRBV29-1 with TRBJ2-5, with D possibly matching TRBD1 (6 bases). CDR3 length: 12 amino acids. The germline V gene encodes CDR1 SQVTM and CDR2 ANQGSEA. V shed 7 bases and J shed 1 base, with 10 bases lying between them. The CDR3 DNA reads TGCAGCGCCCAGACAGGCCAAGAGACCCAGTACTTC. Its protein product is CSAQTGQETQYF. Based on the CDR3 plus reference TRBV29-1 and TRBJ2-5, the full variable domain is SAVISQKPSRDICQRGTSLTIQCQVDSQVTMMFWYRQQPGQSLTLIATANQGSEATYESGFVIDKFPISRPNLTFSTLTVSNMSPEDSSIYLCSAQTGQETQYFGPGTRLLVL.

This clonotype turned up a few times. CDR3 DNA sequence: TGTGCCAGCAGCTTATTACGGGACTACCAAGAGACCCAGTACTTC. Amino acid sequence: CASSLLRDYQETQYF. The rearrangement links TRBV11-1 to TRBJ2-5, with D maybe TRBD2 (6 bases). This CDR3 is built from 15 residues. Germline loops: CDR1 SGHAT, CDR2 FQDESV (reference sequence). The V end was cut by 2 bases, the J end by 0 bases, with 10 bases between.

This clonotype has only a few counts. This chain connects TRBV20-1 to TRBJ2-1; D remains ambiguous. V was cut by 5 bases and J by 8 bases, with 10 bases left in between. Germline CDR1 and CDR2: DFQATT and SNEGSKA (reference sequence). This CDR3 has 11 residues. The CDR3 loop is CSAQTKDEQFF. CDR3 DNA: TGCAGTGCTCAAACTAAGGATGAGCAGTTCTTC.

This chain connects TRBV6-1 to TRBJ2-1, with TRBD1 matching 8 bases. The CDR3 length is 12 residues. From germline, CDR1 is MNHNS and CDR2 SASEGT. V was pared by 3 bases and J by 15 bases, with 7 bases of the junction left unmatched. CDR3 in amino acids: CASSEEVQGGFF. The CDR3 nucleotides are TGTGCCAGCAGTGAGGAGGTACAGGGGGGGTTCTTC.